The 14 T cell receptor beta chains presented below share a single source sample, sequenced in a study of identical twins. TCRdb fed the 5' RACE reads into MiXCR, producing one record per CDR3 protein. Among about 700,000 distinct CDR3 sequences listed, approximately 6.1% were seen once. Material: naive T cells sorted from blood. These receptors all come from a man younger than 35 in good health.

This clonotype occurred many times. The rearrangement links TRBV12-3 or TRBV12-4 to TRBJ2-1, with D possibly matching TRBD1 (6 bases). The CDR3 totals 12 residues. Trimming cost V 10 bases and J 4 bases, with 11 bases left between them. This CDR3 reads CATAGQYNEQFF. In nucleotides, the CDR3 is TGTGCCACCGCCGGACAGTACAATGAGCAGTTCTTC.

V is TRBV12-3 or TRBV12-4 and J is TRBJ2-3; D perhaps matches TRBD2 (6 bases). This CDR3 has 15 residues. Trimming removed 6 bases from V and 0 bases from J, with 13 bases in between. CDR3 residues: CASRELAVSTDTQYF. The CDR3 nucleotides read TGTGCCAGCAGGGAACTAGCTGTTAGCACAGATACGCAGTATTTT.

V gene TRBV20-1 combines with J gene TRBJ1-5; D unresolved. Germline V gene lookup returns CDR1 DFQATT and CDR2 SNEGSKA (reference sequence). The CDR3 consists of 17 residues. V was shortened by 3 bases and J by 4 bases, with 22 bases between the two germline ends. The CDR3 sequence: CSASAPVTGLLNQPQHF. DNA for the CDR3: TGCAGTGCTAGCGCCCCGGTAACGGGCCTCTTAAATCAGCCCCAGCATTTT.

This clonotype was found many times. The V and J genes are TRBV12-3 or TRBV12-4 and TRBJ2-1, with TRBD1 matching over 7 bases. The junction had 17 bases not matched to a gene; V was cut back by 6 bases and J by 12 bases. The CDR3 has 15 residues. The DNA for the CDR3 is TGTGCCAGCAGCTCCGAGACAGGGATGGGGCTAAGGCAGTTCTTC. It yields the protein CASSSETGMGLRQFF.

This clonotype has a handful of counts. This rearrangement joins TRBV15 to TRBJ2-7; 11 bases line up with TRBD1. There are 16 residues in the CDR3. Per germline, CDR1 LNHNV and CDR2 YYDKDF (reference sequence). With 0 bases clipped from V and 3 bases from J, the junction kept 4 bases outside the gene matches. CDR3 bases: TGTGCCACCAGCAGAGATAGAGGGACAGGGGGCTACGAGCAGTACTTC. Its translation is CATSRDRGTGGYEQYF.

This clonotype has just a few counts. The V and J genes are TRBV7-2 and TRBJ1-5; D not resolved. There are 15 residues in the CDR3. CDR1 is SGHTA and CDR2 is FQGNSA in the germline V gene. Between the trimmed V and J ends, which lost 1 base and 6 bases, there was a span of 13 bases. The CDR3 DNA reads TGTGCCAGCAGCTTAGTACAAGGACGCCCTCAGCCCCAGCATTTT. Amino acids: CASSLVQGRPQPQHF.

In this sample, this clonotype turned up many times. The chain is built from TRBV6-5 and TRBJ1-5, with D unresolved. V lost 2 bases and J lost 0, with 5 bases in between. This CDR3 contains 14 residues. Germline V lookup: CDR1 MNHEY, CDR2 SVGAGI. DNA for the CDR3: TGTGCCAGCAGTTACAGTGCTAGCAATCAGCCCCAGCATTTT. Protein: CASSYSASNQPQHF.

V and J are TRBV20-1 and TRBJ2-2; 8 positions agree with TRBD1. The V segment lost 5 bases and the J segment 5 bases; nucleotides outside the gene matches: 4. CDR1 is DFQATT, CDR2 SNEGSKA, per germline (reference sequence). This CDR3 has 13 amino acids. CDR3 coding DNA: TGCAGTGCTTCCGGACAGGGTACCGGGGAGCTGTTTTTT. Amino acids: CSASGQGTGELFF.

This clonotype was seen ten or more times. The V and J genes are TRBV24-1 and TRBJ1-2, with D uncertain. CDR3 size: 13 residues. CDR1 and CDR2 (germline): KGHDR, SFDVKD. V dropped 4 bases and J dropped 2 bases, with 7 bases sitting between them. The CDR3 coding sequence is TGTGCCACCAGTGAAGGTGAAAACTATGGCTACACCTTC. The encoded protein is CATSEGENYGYTF.

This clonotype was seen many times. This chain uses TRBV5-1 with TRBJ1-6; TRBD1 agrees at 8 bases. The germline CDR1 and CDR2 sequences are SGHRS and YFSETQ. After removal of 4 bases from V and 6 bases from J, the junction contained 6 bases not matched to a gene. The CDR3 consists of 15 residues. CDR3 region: CASSADRVVNSPLHF. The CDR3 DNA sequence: TGCGCCAGCAGCGCGGACAGGGTGGTTAATTCACCCCTCCACTTT.

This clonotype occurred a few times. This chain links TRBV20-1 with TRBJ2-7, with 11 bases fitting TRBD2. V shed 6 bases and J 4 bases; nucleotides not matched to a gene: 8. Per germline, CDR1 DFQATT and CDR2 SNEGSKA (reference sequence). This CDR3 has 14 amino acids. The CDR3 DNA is TGCAGTGCCCTACTAGCGGGAGAGAGGTACGAGCAGTACTTC. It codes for CSALLAGERYEQYF.

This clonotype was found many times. In DNA, the CDR3 is TGTGCCAGCAGCACGCCCGGGACTAGCGGGAGGAGGTCCTACAATGAGCAGTTCTTC. It is translated as CASSTPGTSGRRSYNEQFF. The chain uses TRBV11-2 and TRBJ2-1; 15 bases fit TRBD2. This CDR3 region has 19 residues. V shed 5 bases, J shed 1 base, and the junction held 9 bases outside the gene matches. Per germline, CDR1 SGHAT and CDR2 FQNNGV.

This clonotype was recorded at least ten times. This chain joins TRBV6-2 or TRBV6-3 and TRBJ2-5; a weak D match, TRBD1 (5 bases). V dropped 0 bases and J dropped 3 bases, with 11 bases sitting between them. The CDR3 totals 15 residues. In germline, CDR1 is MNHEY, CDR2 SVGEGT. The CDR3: CASSYSVSGKETQYF. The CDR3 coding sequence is TGTGCCAGCAGTTACTCGGTGTCAGGGAAAGAGACCCAGTACTTC.

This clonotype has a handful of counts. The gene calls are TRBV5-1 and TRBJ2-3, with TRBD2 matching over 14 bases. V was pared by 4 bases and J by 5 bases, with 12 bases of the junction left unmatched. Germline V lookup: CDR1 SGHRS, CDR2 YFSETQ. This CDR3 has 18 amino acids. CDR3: CASSAEMGLAGVIDTQYF. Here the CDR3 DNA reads TGCGCCAGCAGCGCGGAGATGGGACTAGCGGGAGTAATAGATACGCAGTATTTT.